This T cell receptor beta chain was recovered during a study of cytomegalovirus exposure and HLA in healthy donors (dated by TCRdb to the late 2010s). Regarding the complete study: An earlier analysis of roughly 500 of the donors reported 276 Gb of sequence data and 117 million unique TCR beta sequences from roughly 200 million T cells. The later analysis used no new phenotypic data to find candidate immune exposures, relying instead on TCR beta sequences and their occurrence across donors. Every discovery cohort repertoire had been produced on one sequencing platform. Because of strong linkage in the cohort, roughly five DR-DQ haplotypes were treated as single units for association and clustering. In an earlier analysis of roughly 600 of the donors, high-throughput TCR beta sequencing was used to judge whether each TCR beta V gene segment behaved as functional or pseudogenic. The number of donors typed differed by locus, with 629-630 for A, B, C, DRB1 and DQB1, over 500 for DQA1, over 600 for DPA1, and under 490 for DPB1. A later analysis re-examined previously published TCR beta repertoires from roughly 720 donors and added high-resolution HLA genotyping to investigate patterns of TCR occurrence. An early release covering roughly 640 HLA-typed donors comprised approximately 300 gigabases of sequencing data and about 90 million unique TCR sequences. The study profiled the T cell repertoires of fewer than 850 subjects by immunosequencing and related them to cytomegalovirus serostatus. To predict cytomegalovirus infection status, the study combined high-throughput TCR immunosequencing, statistical association of individual TCRs with disease status, and machine learning. The study aimed to test whether signatures of past pathogen exposure could be identified by cataloging public T cell receptors. Donor age, sex, ethnicity and CMV serostatus were compiled alongside the repertoire data. On average, around 230,000 unique TCR beta nucleotide sequences were sequenced per donor among a few hundred genotyped donors of the cohort, with 15% to 20% of those sequences being non-productive. Class I and class II HLA loci were covered by the typing at four-digit resolution. Of the 398 genotyped donors, approximately 80% fell in the genetic ancestry cluster associated with self-reported Caucasian donors. Along with the roughly 710-subject first cohort, a separate validation cohort of over a hundred different subjects was used. Genome-wide SNP genotypes for about 65% of the 666 donors were used in a later genetic analysis, which treated that subset as a discovery cohort.

A word on this clone: Its antigen remains unidentified. One base away there is no much larger clone; base qualities are not given.

The cohort comprised around 700 healthy bone marrow donors. At the time of sampling, every cohort member was nominally healthy, though immune exposures that went unrecorded were likely present. The donor was CMV seropositive and belonged to the group of 250 to 350 seropositive cohort members. Each donor provided a peripheral blood sample, and peripheral blood mononuclear cells were used for TCR beta sequencing. The Qiagen DNeasy Blood Extraction Kit was used to extract genomic DNA from the blood cell samples. The germline V gene (reference sequence) yields SEHNR for CDR1 and FQNEAQ for CDR2. V is pared back by 5 bases and J by 4 bases, with 14 bases lying between the germline termini. CDR3 length: 14 amino acids, cysteine to phenylalanine. The DNA shown is the 42-base CDR3, in frame from base 1. Library preparation employed the immunoSEQ multiplex PCR assay. A mixture of 60 forward primers for TCR Vbeta segments and 13 reverse primers for TCR Jbeta segments was used in the multiplex PCR. A multiplex PCR assay on genomic DNA amplified the CDR3 region of rearranged TCR beta genes. The amplified TCR beta libraries were sequenced on the Illumina HiSeq System as 87-base-pair reads. On the authors' methods: Across the 670 or so repertoires, a later analysis counted about 81 million unique TCR beta chains, roughly 11 million of which were shared by at least two donors. Raw reads were error-corrected and collapsed into unique sequences by a nearest-neighbor algorithm in which closely related sequences were merged to remove PCR and sequencing errors. V, D and J gene segments were assigned by aligning CDR3 sequences to IMGT reference sequences. Each retained sequence needed at least a six-nucleotide match to both a V gene segment and a J gene segment. A rearrangement was called productive if the CDR3 had no stop codons and remained in frame with V and J, and every other rearrangement was called non-productive. Following IMGT convention, CDR3 was defined as the stretch from the second conserved V-encoded cysteine to the conserved J-encoded phenylalanine. The earlier analysis of 550 to 650 of the donors excluded any sequence lacking an unambiguous match to a single V gene segment. An earlier analysis of some 610 of the donors called V segments functional above 56.7% productive rearrangements and segregating when the between-donor standard deviation exceeded 5%. A statistical classification framework was built for diagnosing cytomegalovirus status from the catalog of TCR beta chain sequences. In a later analysis, TCR nucleotide sequences were compared against IMGT/GENE-DB human TR gene sequences so that V and J genes could be assigned. A later analysis assigned CDR3 sequences and most-parsimonious VDJ recombination scenarios with the TCRdist pipeline. In a later analysis, every TCR beta chain was defined by the combination of its CDR3 amino acid sequence and its V-gene family, and reads without a unique V-gene family were dropped. As a way to deal with suspected cross-contamination and a sequencing artifact, a later analysis dropped more than 500 nucleotide sequences that were highly shared and had low generation probability. In a later analysis, a clonal expansion index for each public chain was calculated from normalized within-repertoire ranks of inferred template counts. Generation probabilities in a later analysis came from a VDJ recombination model fitted to out-of-frame rearrangements, and those results were checked against IGoR. Hypergeometric tests were used in a later analysis to score TCR-TCR, TCR-HLA and TCR-CMV co-occurrence, with a repertoire-size bias correction applied to the TCR pairs. In a later analysis, false discovery rates were estimated by permuting HLA or CMV assignments 20 times. A later analysis grouped co-occurring TCRs with DBSCAN, adding TCRdist sequence similarity when clustering within HLA-allele-positive subsets. Co-occurrence clustering excluded repertoires with fewer than 30,000 or more than 120,000 public chains, plus five with anomalous nucleotide sharing. TCRdb obtained this table from immuneACCESS and retained in-frame rearrangements with V and J assigned. These tables miss some clones; where compared with another copy, unresolved V genes account for less than half of the shortfall, and the remainder is unexplained. The D gene and trimming were derived from the DNA, and the V and J assignments and clone size from that table. Present in this sample are under 200,000 clones, about 77% of which were seen just once. The top ten constitute approximately 7% of the sample.

What the authors observed across the whole study: In a later analysis, TCR association rates were found to vary across HLA loci, with the most associated TCRs seen for DRB1 alleles and the fewest for HLA-C alleles. Cytomegalovirus status was reported to be diagnosed by the classifier with high specificity and sensitivity in both the original and validation cohorts. When HLA alleles, especially DR and DQ, strongly co-occurred, attributing TCR associations to individual alleles was difficult. In a later analysis, 15,000 to 20,000 TCR beta sequences were associated with specific HLA alleles at a false discovery rate of 0.05. Compared with the 666-donor mean, donors in an Asian-associated ancestry cluster had fewer N-insertions in productive TCRs, according to a later genetic analysis. An association between a missense DCLRE1C variant and V-gene and J-gene trimming of TCR beta chains was found in a later genetic analysis and replicated in an independent cohort. About 15 rarely observed V segments, including chromosome 9 orphons, were excluded from the earlier analysis of approximately 500 of the donors because counts were too low. A further reported finding was that TCR beta sequences accurately predicted the HLA-A and HLA-B alleles for most subjects in the first cohort. The only immune exposure information available for the cohort was CMV serostatus. Some IMGT-functional V segments, including TRBV6-2 and TRBV6-3, could not be distinguished by the 87-base-pair reads and were therefore excluded. The authors suggested that the approach could potentially be extended to other disease states and immunological phenotypes. This cohort had only TCR beta chains sequenced, and the lack of alpha or paired-chain data limited which features could be detected. An earlier analysis of 450 to 750 of the donors showed that most TCR beta V segments appeared in productive rearrangements either about 90% or about 30% of the time, which broadly matched IMGT annotations. According to a later analysis, most CMV-associated TCR beta chains appeared to be HLA-restricted, and the HLA associations seemed to be driven largely by CMV exposure. Because HLA typing was missing for some donors at each locus, association tests included only the typed subset. Compared with equally common non-associated chains, HLA-associated TCR beta chains in a later analysis were more clonally expanded and had lower generation probabilities. Sequencing depth was assumed to be roughly uniform across donors in the presence/absence analyses, though that assumption may not hold. A cluster of highly shared sequence variants was judged likely to represent a technical artifact of the sequencing pipeline. In a later analysis, several top co-occurrence clusters were reported to appear linked to parvovirus B19, influenza, CMV and Epstein-Barr virus. Linkage disequilibrium might explain the correlated functional status among segregating V segments, but an unknown experimental factor could not be ruled out. Most TCR sequences were seen in very few donors, while some public TCRs were found in many individuals. In the study, approximately 150 TCR beta chains were listed as associated with cytomegalovirus. A few of the identified cytomegalovirus-associated TCR beta chains were confirmed in vitro to be specific for cytomegalovirus antigens.

The material sequenced was PBMCs. This sequence was found in a male donor in good health and CMV-seropositive. This chain joins TRBV7-9 to TRBJ2-5; matching of 5 bases hints at TRBD2 as the D gene. The nucleotide sequence reads TGTGCCAGCAGCCCTTCCGGGGTTGGAGAGACCCAGTACTTC. It is translated as CASSPSGVGETQYF.